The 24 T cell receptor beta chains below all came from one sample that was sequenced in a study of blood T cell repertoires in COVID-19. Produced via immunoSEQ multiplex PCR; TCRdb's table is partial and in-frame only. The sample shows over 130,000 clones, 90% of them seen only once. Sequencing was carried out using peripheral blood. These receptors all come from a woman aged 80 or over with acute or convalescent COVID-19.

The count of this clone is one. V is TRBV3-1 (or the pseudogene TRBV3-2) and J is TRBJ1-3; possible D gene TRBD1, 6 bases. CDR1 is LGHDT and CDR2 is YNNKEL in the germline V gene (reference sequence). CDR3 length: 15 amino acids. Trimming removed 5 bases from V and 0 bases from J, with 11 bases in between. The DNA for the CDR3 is TGTGCCAGCAGCTGGGACACGAGCTCTGGAAACACCATATATTTT. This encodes CASSWDTSSGNTIYF.

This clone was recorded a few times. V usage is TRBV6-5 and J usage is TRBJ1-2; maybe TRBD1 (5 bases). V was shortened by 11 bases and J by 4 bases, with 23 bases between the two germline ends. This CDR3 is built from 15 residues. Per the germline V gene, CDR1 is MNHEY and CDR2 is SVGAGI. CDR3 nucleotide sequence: TGTGCCCCCAGTTACTCGGGGGGGGGTACCTATGGCTACACCTTC. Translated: CAPSYSGGGTYGYTF.

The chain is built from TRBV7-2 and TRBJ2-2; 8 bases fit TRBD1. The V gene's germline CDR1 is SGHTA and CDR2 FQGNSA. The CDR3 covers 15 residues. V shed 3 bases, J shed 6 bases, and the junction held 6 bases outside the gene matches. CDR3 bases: TGTGCCAGCAGCTTGGACAGGGTGGGGGCCGGGGAGCTGTTTTTT. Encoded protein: CASSLDRVGAGELFF.

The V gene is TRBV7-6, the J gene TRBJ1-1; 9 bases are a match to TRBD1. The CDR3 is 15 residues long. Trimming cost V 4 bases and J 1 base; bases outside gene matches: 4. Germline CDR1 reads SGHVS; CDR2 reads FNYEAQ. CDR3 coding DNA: TGTGCCAGCAGCTCCGGGACAGGGACGAACACTGAAGCTTTCTTT. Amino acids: CASSSGTGTNTEAFF.

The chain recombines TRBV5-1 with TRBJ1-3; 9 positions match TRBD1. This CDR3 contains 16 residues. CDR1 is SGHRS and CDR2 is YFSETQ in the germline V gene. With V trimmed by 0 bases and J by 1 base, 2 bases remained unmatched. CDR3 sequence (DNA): TGCGCCAGCAGCTTGGGGGACAGGGAATCTGGAAACACCATATATTTT. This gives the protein CASSLGDRESGNTIYF.

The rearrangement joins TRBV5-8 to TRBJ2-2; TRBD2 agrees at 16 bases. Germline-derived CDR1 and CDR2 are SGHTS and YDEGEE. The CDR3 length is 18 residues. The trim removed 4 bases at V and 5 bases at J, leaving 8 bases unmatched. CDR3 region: CASSIGTSGGVWTGELFF. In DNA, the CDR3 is TGTGCCAGCAGCATCGGGACTAGCGGGGGGGTATGGACCGGGGAGCTGTTTTTT. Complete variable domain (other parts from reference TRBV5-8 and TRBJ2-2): EAGVTQSPTHLIKTRGQQATLRCSPISGHTSVYWYQQALGLGLQFLLWYDEGEERNRGNFPPRFSGRQFPNYSSELNVNALELEDSALYLCASSIGTSGGVWTGELFFGEGSRLTVL.

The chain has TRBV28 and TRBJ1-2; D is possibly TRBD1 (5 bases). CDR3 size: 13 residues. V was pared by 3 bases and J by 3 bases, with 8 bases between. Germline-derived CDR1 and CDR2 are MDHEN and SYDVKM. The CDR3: CASSLGGDYGYTF. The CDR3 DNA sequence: TGTGCCAGCAGTTTGGGGGGAGACTATGGCTACACCTTC.

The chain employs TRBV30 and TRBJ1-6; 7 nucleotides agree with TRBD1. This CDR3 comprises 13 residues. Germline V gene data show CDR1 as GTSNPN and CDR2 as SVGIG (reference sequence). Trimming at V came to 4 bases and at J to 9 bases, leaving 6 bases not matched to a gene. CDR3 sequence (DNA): TGTGCCTGGAAGGCAGGGGGAGTTTCACCCCTCCACTTT. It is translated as CAWKAGGVSPLHF.

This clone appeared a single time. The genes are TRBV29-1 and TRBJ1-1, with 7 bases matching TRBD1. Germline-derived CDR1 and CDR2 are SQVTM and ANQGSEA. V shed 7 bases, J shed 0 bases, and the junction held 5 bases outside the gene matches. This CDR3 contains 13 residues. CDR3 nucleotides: TGCAGCGCCGCTACAGGGGTGAACACTGAAGCTTTCTTT. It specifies CSAATGVNTEAFF.

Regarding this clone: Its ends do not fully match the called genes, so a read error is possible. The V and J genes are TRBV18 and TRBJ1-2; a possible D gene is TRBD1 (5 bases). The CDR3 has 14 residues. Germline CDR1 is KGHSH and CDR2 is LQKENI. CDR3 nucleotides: TGTGCCAGCTCACCAATGGGGGGAGACTATGGCCACACCTTC. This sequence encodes CASSPMGGDYGHTF.

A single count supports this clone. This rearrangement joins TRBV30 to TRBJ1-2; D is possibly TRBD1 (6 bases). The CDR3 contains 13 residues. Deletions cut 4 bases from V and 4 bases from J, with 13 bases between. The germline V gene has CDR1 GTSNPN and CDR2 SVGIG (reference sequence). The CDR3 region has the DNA TGTGCCTGGACGTGGGGGCTAAGCTATGGCTACACCTTC. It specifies CAWTWGLSYGYTF.

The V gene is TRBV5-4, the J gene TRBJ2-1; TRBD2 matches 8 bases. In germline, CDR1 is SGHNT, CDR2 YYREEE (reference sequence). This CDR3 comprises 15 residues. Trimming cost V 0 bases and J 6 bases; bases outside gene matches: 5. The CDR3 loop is CASSLEVAGSNEQFF. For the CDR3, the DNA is TGTGCCAGCAGCTTGGAGGTAGCGGGGTCCAATGAGCAGTTCTTC. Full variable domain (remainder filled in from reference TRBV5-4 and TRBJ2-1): ETGVTQSPTHLIKTRGQQVTLRCSSQSGHNTVSWYQQALGQGPQFIFQYYREEENGRGNFPPRFSGLQFPNYSSELNVNALELDDSALYLCASSLEVAGSNEQFFGPGTRLTVL.

CDR3 loop: CANYTDRSVTHYNSPLHF. As DNA, the CDR3 is TGTGCCAATTACACGGACAGATCAGTCACACACTATAATTCACCCCTCCACTTT. The J gene is TRBJ1-6, the V gene TRBV21-1; TRBD1 is taken as the D call from the table, unchecked against the DNA. TRBV21-1 is given as a pseudogene. CDR3 size: 18 residues.

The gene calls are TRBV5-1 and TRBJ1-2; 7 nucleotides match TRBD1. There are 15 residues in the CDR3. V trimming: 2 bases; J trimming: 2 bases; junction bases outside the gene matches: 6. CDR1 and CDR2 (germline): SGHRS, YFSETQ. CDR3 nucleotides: TGCGCCAGCAGCTTACCGGGACAGAGGAACTATGGCTACACCTTC. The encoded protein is CASSLPGQRNYGYTF.

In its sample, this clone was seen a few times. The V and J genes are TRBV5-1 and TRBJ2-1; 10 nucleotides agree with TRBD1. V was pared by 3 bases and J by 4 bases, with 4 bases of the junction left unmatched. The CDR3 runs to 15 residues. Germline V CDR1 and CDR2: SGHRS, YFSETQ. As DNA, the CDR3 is TGCGCCAGCAGCTATGGGGACAGGGGTTACAATGAGCAGTTCTTC. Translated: CASSYGDRGYNEQFF.

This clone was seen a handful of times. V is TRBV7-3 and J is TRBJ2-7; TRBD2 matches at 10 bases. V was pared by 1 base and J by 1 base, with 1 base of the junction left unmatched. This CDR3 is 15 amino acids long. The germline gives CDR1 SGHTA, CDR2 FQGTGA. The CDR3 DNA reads TGTGCCAGCAGCTTAAATAGCGGGGGGTCCTACGAGCAGTACTTC. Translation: CASSLNSGGSYEQYF.

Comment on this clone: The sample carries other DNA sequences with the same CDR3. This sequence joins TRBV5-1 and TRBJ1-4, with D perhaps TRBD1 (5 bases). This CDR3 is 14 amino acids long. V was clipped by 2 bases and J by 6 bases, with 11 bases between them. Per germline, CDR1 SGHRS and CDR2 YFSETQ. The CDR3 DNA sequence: TGCGCCAGCAGCTTCGGGGGTTCGGATGAAAAACTGTTTTTT. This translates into CASSFGGSDEKLFF.

The CDR3 here is CASSLVPSGGTTYEQYF. As DNA, the CDR3 is TGTGCCAGCAGCTTAGTCCCTAGCGGGGGCACGACCTACGAGCAGTACTTC. The rearrangement links TRBV13 to TRBJ2-7; 10 bases are shared with TRBD2. Germline V gene lookup returns CDR1 PRHDT and CDR2 FYEKMQ (reference sequence). The CDR3 has 17 amino acids. With V trimmed by 1 base and J by 2 bases, 8 bases remained unmatched.

This CDR3 reads CASSLNRVVGYTF. Here the CDR3 DNA reads TGTGCCAGCAGCTTAAACAGGGTAGTTGGCTACACCTTC. The rearrangement links TRBV7-3 to TRBJ1-2; perhaps TRBD1 as D (6 bases). CDR1 and CDR2 from the germline V gene are SGHTA and FQGTGA. The V gene lost 1 base and the J gene lost 7 bases, with 10 bases spanning the gap. The CDR3 sequence is 13 residues long.

The CDR3 reads CASSLSRQTQETQYF. The CDR3 DNA reads as TGTGCCAGCAGTTTATCAAGACAGACCCAAGAGACCCAGTACTTC. The gene calls are TRBV27 and TRBJ2-5; perhaps TRBD1 as D (5 bases). This CDR3 has 15 amino acids. The germline V gene encodes CDR1 MNHEY and CDR2 SMNVEV (reference sequence). V was pared by 0 bases and J by 1 base, with 9 bases between.

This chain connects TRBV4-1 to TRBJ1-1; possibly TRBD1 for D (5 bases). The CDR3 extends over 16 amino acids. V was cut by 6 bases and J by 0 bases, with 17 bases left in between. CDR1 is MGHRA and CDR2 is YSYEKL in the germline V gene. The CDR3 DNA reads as TGCGCCAGCAGGTGGCAGGGTGCCCTCCTGAACACTGAAGCTTTCTTT. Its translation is CASRWQGALLNTEAFF.

CDR3 sequence reads: CASSLMAGGPYNEQFF. CDR3 nucleotide sequence: TGCGCCAGCAGCTTGATGGCGGGGGGCCCCTACAATGAGCAGTTCTTC. The V call is TRBV5-1, the J call TRBJ2-1; 8 positions match TRBD2. This CDR3 is built from 16 residues. Germline V CDR1 and CDR2: SGHRS, YFSETQ. J lost 2 bases, V lost 1 base, and 5 bases had no gene match.

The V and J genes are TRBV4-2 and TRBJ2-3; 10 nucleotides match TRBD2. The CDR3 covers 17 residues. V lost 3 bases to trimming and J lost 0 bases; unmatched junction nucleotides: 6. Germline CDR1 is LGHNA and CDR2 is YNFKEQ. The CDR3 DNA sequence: TGTGCCAGCAGCCATAGAGCGGGGGGGGGAAGCACAGATACGCAGTATTTT. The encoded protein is CASSHRAGGGSTDTQYF.

CDR3 amino acids: CASKFMGGTGELFF. The CDR3 nucleotides are TGTGCCAGCAAATTTATGGGGGGGACCGGGGAGCTGTTTTTT. The chain combines TRBV3-1 (or the pseudogene TRBV3-2) with TRBJ2-2, with TRBD2 identical over 7 bases. Unmatched junction bases numbered 7, after V lost 7 bases and J lost 5 bases. The CDR3 is made up of 14 amino acids. Germline lookup yields CDR1 LGHDT and CDR2 YNNKEL (reference sequence).